Listed below are T cell receptor beta chains from one sample, sequenced in a study of blood T cells in healthy people across ages. In TCRdb, the 5' RACE reads were re-called with MiXCR into one record per CDR3 protein. Of about 720,000 distinct CDR3 sequences listed, about 20% are singletons. Sample: blood. Source of these receptors: a man between 65 and 79 years old in good health. Both conserved end residues are part of each CDR3. Each record gives: clone size, J gene, V gene, CDR3 protein. The size field is filled for only some rows; it gives once, few, many or a size class.

-	-	TRBV29-1	CSVVADAYEQYF
-	TRBJ1-1	TRBV29-1	CSVETALWTEAFF
many	TRBJ1-1	TRBV3-1	CASSRDGRGNTEAFF
-	TRBJ1-1	TRBV12-3/TRBV12-4	CTSKRTGVTEAFF
-	TRBJ2-3	TRBV21-1	CASSKEVSRGCADTQYF
few	TRBJ2-1	TRBV4-3	CASNQTWSSYNEQFF
-	TRBJ1-5	TRBV19	CASWDRDQPQHF
-	TRBJ1-1	TRBV5-8	CASRPVLSYTEAFF
-	TRBJ2-1	TRBV7-3	CASSPTSGKHNEQFF
-	TRBJ2-1	TRBV20-1	CSARTDPYNEQFF
few	TRBJ2-1	TRBV5-1	CASSAELSYNEQFF
few	TRBJ2-3	TRBV7-2	CASSLGGRTQYF
few	-	TRBV6-1	CASSEVAGAYEQYF
few	TRBJ2-3	TRBV20-1	CSAGSRGQMGTDTQYF
few	TRBJ1-2	TRBV7-2	CASSATANYGYTF
-	TRBJ2-1	TRBV14	CASSQVLSNEQFF
-	TRBJ2-3	TRBV15	CATSRDQADTQYF
-	TRBJ2-3	TRBV6-5	CASRRDGTDTQYF